The rows below give T cell receptor beta chains drawn from one sample of a study of T-cell reconstitution after alpha-beta-depleted transplantation in children. TCRdb fed the PCR reads into MiXCR, producing one record per CDR3 protein. This table has hundreds of thousands of distinct CDR3 sequences, about an eighth appearing once. The material sequenced was PBMCs, mostly from graft donor cells, taken 360 days after TCRalphabeta/CD19-depleted stem cell transplant. All receptors come from a male patient younger than 18 who had a stem cell transplant for acute myeloid leukemia, so the T cells may come from the graft donor. CDR3s include the opening cysteine and the closing phenylalanine or tryptophan. D genes are given only for firm matches. Only part of the rows carry a size: once, few, many, or a class if the clone is expanded.

clone size: -; D gene: -; V gene: TRBV6-2/TRBV6-3; J gene: TRBJ2-1; CDR3 protein: CASSYSSRAVAYNEQFF; CDR3 DNA: TGTGCCAGCAGTTACTCGAGTAGGGCGGTAGCCTACAATGAGCAGTTCTTC
clone size: -; D gene: TRBD1; V gene: TRBV28; J gene: TRBJ2-4; CDR3 protein: CASSPRQGGLANIQYF; CDR3 DNA: TGTGCCAGCAGCCCACGACAGGGCGGGCTCGCAAACATTCAGTACTTC
clone size: many; D gene: -; V gene: TRBV20-1; J gene: TRBJ2-7; CDR3 protein: CSARVLGEQYF; CDR3 DNA: TGCAGTGCTAGAGTACTAGGCGAGCAGTACTTC
clone size: -; D gene: TRBD1; V gene: TRBV20-1; J gene: TRBJ2-1; CDR3 protein: CSAGITGGSYNEQFF; CDR3 DNA: TGCAGTGCTGGAATTACAGGGGGCTCCTACAATGAGCAGTTCTTC
clone size: few; D gene: -; V gene: TRBV25-1; J gene: TRBJ2-5; CDR3 protein: CASSDRSPGIQETQYF; CDR3 DNA: TGTGCCAGCAGTGACCGTTCGCCAGGAATACAAGAGACCCAGTACTTC
clone size: many; D gene: TRBD2; V gene: TRBV6-2/TRBV6-3; J gene: TRBJ2-2; CDR3 protein: CASSGRLAFRPGELFF; CDR3 DNA: TGTGCCAGCAGTGGCAGACTAGCGTTTCGGCCCGGGGAGCTGTTTTTT
clone size: few; D gene: -; V gene: TRBV20-1; J gene: TRBJ2-1; CDR3 protein: CSASGRRSTKSSYNEQFF; CDR3 DNA: TGCAGTGCTAGTGGGAGGAGGTCTACAAAGAGCTCCTACAATGAGCAGTTCTTC
clone size: -; D gene: -; V gene: TRBV12-3/TRBV12-4; J gene: TRBJ2-7; CDR3 protein: CASSTGCPYEQYF; CDR3 DNA: TGTGCCAGCAGTACAGGGTGTCCCTACGAGCAGTACTTC
clone size: few; D gene: TRBD2; V gene: TRBV9; J gene: TRBJ2-7; CDR3 protein: CASSEGSGSGQNTYEQYF; CDR3 DNA: TGTGCCAGCAGCGAGGGGAGCGGGAGCGGGCAAAATACCTACGAGCAGTACTTC
clone size: many; D gene: -; V gene: TRBV4-3; J gene: TRBJ2-7; CDR3 protein: CASSQDWWGPLEQYF; CDR3 DNA: TGCGCCAGCAGCCAAGATTGGTGGGGGCCCCTCGAGCAGTACTTC
clone size: -; D gene: TRBD1; V gene: TRBV4-3; J gene: TRBJ2-5; CDR3 protein: CASSSKRTGGETQYF; CDR3 DNA: TGCGCCAGCAGCTCCAAGAGGACAGGGGGCGAGACCCAGTACTTC
clone size: -; D gene: -; V gene: TRBV18; J gene: TRBJ1-3; CDR3 protein: CASSPLSGQPGNTIYF; CDR3 DNA: TGTGCCAGCTCACCACTATCCGGACAACCTGGAAACACCATATATTTT
clone size: -; D gene: TRBD2; V gene: TRBV27; J gene: TRBJ2-1; CDR3 protein: CASSLLGTRGSGEQFF; CDR3 DNA: TGTGCCAGCAGTTTGCTCGGGACTAGAGGTTCGGGTGAGCAGTTCTTC
clone size: -; D gene: -; V gene: TRBV3-1; J gene: TRBJ2-7; CDR3 protein: CASSQDPGVPSYEQYF; CDR3 DNA: TGTGCCAGCAGCCAAGACCCAGGGGTCCCCTCCTACGAGCAGTACTTC
clone size: many; D gene: -; V gene: TRBV24-1; J gene: TRBJ2-7; CDR3 protein: CATQGRATYEQYF; CDR3 DNA: TGTGCCACCCAAGGACGGGCGACCTACGAGCAGTACTTC
clone size: -; D gene: TRBD1; V gene: TRBV28; J gene: TRBJ2-1; CDR3 protein: CATYLTGGSYNEQFF; CDR3 DNA: TGTGCCACATACCTCACAGGGGGGTCCTACAATGAGCAGTTCTTC
clone size: many; D gene: -; V gene: TRBV20-1; J gene: TRBJ2-4; CDR3 protein: CSAGNAGALGNIQYF; CDR3 DNA: TGCAGTGCTGGCAACGCAGGGGCCCTCGGTAACATTCAGTACTTC
clone size: -; D gene: -; V gene: TRBV20-1; J gene: TRBJ2-1; CDR3 protein: CSARENSRSYNEQFF; CDR3 DNA: TGCAGTGCTAGAGAAAACTCCCGCTCCTACAATGAGCAGTTCTTC
clone size: few; D gene: -; V gene: TRBV20-1; J gene: TRBJ2-7; CDR3 protein: CSAQGQTYEQYF; CDR3 DNA: TGCAGTGCTCAAGGACAGACCTACGAGCAGTACTTC
clone size: few; D gene: -; V gene: TRBV29-1; J gene: TRBJ1-3; CDR3 protein: CSVLLRLSGNTIYF; CDR3 DNA: TGCAGCGTCTTGCTCCGGCTCTCTGGAAACACCATATATTTT
clone size: few; D gene: TRBD1; V gene: TRBV12-3/TRBV12-4; J gene: TRBJ2-2; CDR3 protein: CASRHPGQPYGELFF; CDR3 DNA: TGTGCCAGCAGACATCCGGGACAGCCTTACGGGGAGCTGTTTTTT
clone size: few; D gene: TRBD2; V gene: TRBV10-3; J gene: TRBJ2-1; CDR3 protein: CAISDAGVPYNEQFF; CDR3 DNA: TGTGCCATCAGTGACGCGGGAGTTCCCTACAATGAGCAGTTCTTC